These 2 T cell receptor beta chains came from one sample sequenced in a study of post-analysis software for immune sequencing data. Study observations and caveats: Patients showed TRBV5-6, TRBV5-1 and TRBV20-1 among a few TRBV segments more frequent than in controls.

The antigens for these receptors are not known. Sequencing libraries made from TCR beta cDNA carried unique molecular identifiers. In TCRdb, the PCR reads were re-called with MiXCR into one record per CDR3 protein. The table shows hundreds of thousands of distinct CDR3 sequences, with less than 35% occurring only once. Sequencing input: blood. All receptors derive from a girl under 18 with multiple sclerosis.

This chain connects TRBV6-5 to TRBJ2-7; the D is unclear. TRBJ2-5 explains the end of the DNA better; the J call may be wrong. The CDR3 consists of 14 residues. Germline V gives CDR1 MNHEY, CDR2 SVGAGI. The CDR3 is CASIPSPVGETQYF. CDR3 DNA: TGTGCCAGCATCCCCTCGCCGGTGGGTGAGACCCAGTACTTC.

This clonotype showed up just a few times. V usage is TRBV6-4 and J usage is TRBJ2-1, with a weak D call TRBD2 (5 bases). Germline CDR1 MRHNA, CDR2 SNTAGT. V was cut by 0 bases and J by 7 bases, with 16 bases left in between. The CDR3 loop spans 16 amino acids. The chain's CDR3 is CASSDSPLTSSNEQFF. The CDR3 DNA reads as TGTGCCAGCAGTGACTCTCCCCTTACTAGTTCGAATGAGCAGTTCTTC.